Below, 26 T cell receptor beta chains from the same sample are listed, as sequenced in a study of CD8+ T cells in alopecia areata. Following extraction, RNA underwent reverse transcription to cDNA, which served as the sequencing template. Assay used: immunoSEQ multiplex PCR; TCRdb lists only in-frame clones, some missing. The table has about 270,000 clones, roughly 63% seen once; the top ten hold 0.75% to 0.95%. Treatment: oral pan-JAK inhibitor, 5-10 mg twice daily. The sample consisted of CD4+ T cells sorted from blood, taken at roughly week 53, from a patient treated with tofacitinib. The receptors shown here come from a human donor with alopecia areata.

This chain uses TRBV7-2 with TRBJ2-5; either TRBD1 or TRBD2 may supply D (7 bases each). CDR1 is SGHTA and CDR2 is FQGNSA in the germline V gene. The V gene lost 5 bases and the J gene lost 7 bases, with 17 bases spanning the gap. CDR3 size: 14 residues. CDR3 loop: CASSPPGGAGTQYF. DNA for the CDR3: TGTGCCAGCAGCCCCCCAGGGGGGGCGGGGACCCAGTACTTC.

This clone was recorded only once. The chain couples TRBV29-1 to TRBJ2-4, with D unclear. The CDR3 covers 13 residues. Germline V lookup: CDR1 SQVTM, CDR2 ANQGSEA. Trimming took off 7 bases at V and 0 bases at J, with 10 bases between the two ends. The CDR3 spells CSDSGSAKNIQYF. CDR3 coding DNA: TGCAGCGACTCCGGGTCAGCCAAAAACATTCAGTACTTC.

The chain has TRBV6-1 and TRBJ2-5; D is ambiguous. The germline CDR1 and CDR2 sequences are MNHNS and SASEGT. Trimming removed 5 bases at V and 7 bases at J, with 8 bases between. This CDR3 has 11 residues. CDR3 in amino acids: CASSSLMTQYF. The CDR3 bases are TGTGCCAGCAGTTCTTTGATGACCCAGTACTTC.

This clone was seen only a few times. The CDR3 DNA reads as TGTGCCAGTAGTCCCTCCGGCGAGAGGGGGAACACTGAAGCTTTCTTT. It specifies CASSPSGERGNTEAFF. The chain recombines TRBV19 with TRBJ1-1, with a tentative D call TRBD1 (5 bases). Deletions cut 5 bases from V and 1 base from J, with 17 bases between. The CDR3 consists of 16 residues. Germline-derived CDR1 and CDR2 are LNHDA and SQIVND (reference sequence).

This clone has just a few counts. The V call is TRBV5-4, the J call TRBJ1-6; D gene uncertain. Germline values: CDR1 SGHNT, CDR2 YYREEE (reference sequence). V lost 4 bases, J lost 10 bases, and 12 bases lay in between. The CDR3 runs to 13 residues. For the CDR3, the DNA is TGTGCCAGCAGCACCCCGAGCTTATCACCCCTCCACTTT. Its translation: CASSTPSLSPLHF.

The chain has TRBV4-2 and TRBJ1-5; TRBD1 agrees at 7 bases. The trim removed 0 bases at V and 6 bases at J, leaving 8 bases unmatched. The CDR3 sequence is 16 residues long. In germline, CDR1 is LGHNA, CDR2 YNFKEQ. CDR3 residues: CASSQEGRGQSQPQHF. Here the CDR3 DNA reads TGTGCCAGCAGCCAAGAGGGAAGGGGGCAAAGTCAGCCCCAGCATTTT.

The chain recombines TRBV29-1 with TRBJ2-3; D ambiguous. The CDR3 contains 14 residues. The V gene's germline CDR1 is SQVTM and CDR2 ANQGSEA. The V gene lost 7 bases and the J gene lost 3 bases, with 17 bases spanning the gap. This chain's CDR3 is CSADRPGITDTQYF. CDR3 sequence (DNA): TGCAGCGCAGATCGACCCGGAATAACAGATACGCAGTATTTT.

The gene calls are TRBV7-2 and TRBJ2-6, with D perhaps TRBD1 or TRBD2 (5 bases each). The CDR3 spans 15 residues. Trimming pared 5 bases from V and 7 bases from J, leaving 15 bases between. Germline values: CDR1 SGHTA, CDR2 FQGNSA. CDR3 sequence reads: CASSPNIGGANVLTF. The CDR3 coding sequence is TGTGCCAGCAGCCCGAACATTGGGGGAGCCAACGTCCTGACTTTC. The whole variable domain, remainder taken from reference TRBV7-2 and TRBJ2-6, is GAGVSQSPSNKVTEKGKDVELRCDPISGHTALYWYRQSLGQGLEFLIYFQGNSAPDKSGLPSDRFSAERTGGSVSTLTIQRTQQEDSAVYLCASSPNIGGANVLTFGAGSRLTVL.

V and J are TRBV7-9 and TRBJ2-1; no clear D gene. V lost 1 base and J 7 bases, leaving 11 bases between the germline ends. CDR1 and CDR2 from the germline V gene are SEHNR and FQNEAQ (reference sequence). The CDR3 runs 14 residues. The CDR3 DNA is TGTGCCAGCAGCTTAGGGGCGGCGTCAAATGAGCAGTTCTTC. This gives the protein CASSLGAASNEQFF.

This clone was picked up a small number of times. At one end the junction does not follow the germline gene, possibly because of a read error. The rearrangement uses TRBV7-9 and TRBJ2-4; TRBD1 might be the D (5 bases). The CDR3 loop spans 12 amino acids. Germline CDR1 reads SEHNR; CDR2 reads FQNEAQ (reference sequence). The DNA of the CDR3 is TGTGCAAGCAGGTCGGACATCAACATTCAGTACTTC. Amino acids: CASRSDINIQYF.

This chain connects TRBV7-2 to TRBJ1-6; no firm D call. This CDR3 spans 15 amino acids. Germline assignment: CDR1 SGHTA and CDR2 FQGNSA. The germline V and J ends were trimmed by 5 bases and 8 bases, with 16 bases remaining between them. The CDR3 sequence is CASSPNVVGYSPLHF. CDR3 DNA sequence: TGTGCCAGCAGCCCCAACGTGGTCGGTTATTCACCCCTCCACTTT.

This chain joins TRBV18 and TRBJ2-1; the D is unclear. The length of the CDR3 is 14 residues. CDR1 and CDR2 (germline): KGHSH, LQKENI. V shed 0 bases and J shed 5 bases, with 8 bases lying between them. The CDR3 sequence is CASSPPPGHNEQFF. In nucleotides, the CDR3 is TGTGCCAGCTCACCACCCCCCGGTCACAATGAGCAGTTCTTC.

On this clone: This CDR3 is also generated by other DNA sequences in the sample. The chain combines TRBV5-1 with TRBJ2-5, with unresolved D. CDR1 and CDR2 (germline): SGHRS, YFSETQ. This CDR3 contains 12 residues. The V end lost 0 bases, the J end lost 5 bases, and 5 bases lay between the germline ends. CDR3 region: CASSLEQETQYF. Written as DNA, the CDR3 is TGCGCCAGCAGCTTGGAACAGGAGACCCAGTACTTC.

This clone was seen a few times. The chain uses TRBV5-1 and TRBJ2-1; D is possibly TRBD2 (6 bases). V was shortened by 0 bases and J by 6 bases, with 10 bases between the two germline ends. Germline assignment: CDR1 SGHRS and CDR2 YFSETQ. This CDR3 has 14 amino acids. The CDR3 loop reads CASSLADYLNEQFF. The CDR3 DNA reads TGCGCCAGCAGCTTGGCGGACTACCTCAATGAGCAGTTCTTC.

J is TRBJ1-2 and V is TRBV9; D gene ambiguous. Germline V gene data show CDR1 as SGDLS and CDR2 as YYNGEE. V was clipped by 5 bases and J by 5 bases, with 7 bases between them. The CDR3 consists of 11 residues. CDR3 residues: CASSWSYGYTF. The CDR3 DNA reads TGTGCCAGCAGTTGGAGTTATGGCTACACCTTC.

Only a few counts were recorded for this clone. The chain carries TRBV29-1 and TRBJ2-5; D ambiguous. The germline CDR1 and CDR2 sequences are SQVTM and ANQGSEA. This CDR3 comprises 12 residues. Trimming removed 6 bases at V and 2 bases at J, with 10 bases between. Written as DNA, the CDR3 is TGCAGCGTCTGGACCGGACAAGAGACCCAGTACTTC. The encoded protein is CSVWTGQETQYF. The full variable domain, completed using reference TRBV29-1 and TRBJ2-5, is SAVISQKPSRDICQRGTSLTIQCQVDSQVTMMFWYRQQPGQSLTLIATANQGSEATYESGFVIDKFPISRPNLTFSTLTVSNMSPEDSSIYLCSVWTGQETQYFGPGTRLLVL.

This clone was seen more than once but under ten times. At one end, the junction sequence differs from germline, possibly due to a read error. This rearrangement joins TRBV5-1 to TRBJ2-5; 11 nucleotides align to TRBD2. Germline V gene data show CDR1 as SGHRS and CDR2 as YFSETQ. The CDR3 loop spans 15 amino acids. The CDR3 nucleotides read TGCGCCAGCAGCGTGACTAGCGGGGCCCAAGTGACCCAGTACTTC. It codes for CASSVTSGAQVTQYF.

This clone was seen a handful of times. The chain carries TRBV30 and TRBJ2-7, with 9 bases lining up with TRBD1. The V segment lost 4 bases and the J segment 2 bases; nucleotides outside the gene matches: 9. This CDR3 has 15 amino acids. The germline V gene encodes CDR1 GTSNPN and CDR2 SVGIG (reference sequence). The DNA for the CDR3 is TGTGCCTGGATCTCCTATCGGGACAGGGCCTACGAGCAGTACTTC. Residues: CAWISYRDRAYEQYF.

The chain recombines TRBV30 with TRBJ1-5; D unclear. The CDR3 spans 16 residues. Trimming cost V 2 bases and J 1 base, with 15 bases left between them. Germline CDR1 reads GTSNPN; CDR2 reads SVGIG (reference sequence). CDR3 sequence reads: CAWSIDGAWSNQPQHF. The CDR3 DNA reads TGTGCCTGGAGTATTGATGGAGCGTGGAGCAATCAGCCCCAGCATTTT.

V is TRBV7-2 and J is TRBJ1-6; D gene uncertain. Per the germline V gene, CDR1 is SGHTA and CDR2 is FQGNSA. This CDR3 has 12 residues. Trimming shortened V by 6 bases and J by 8 bases, and 8 bases separated the two germline ends. CDR3: CASSRDHSPLHF. CDR3 nucleotide sequence: TGTGCCAGCAGTCGAGACCATTCACCCCTCCACTTT.

This clone occurred once. The V call is TRBV6-5, the J call TRBJ2-7; D tentatively fits TRBD1 or TRBD2 (5 bases each). The germline V and J ends were trimmed by 7 bases and 0 bases, with 16 bases remaining between them. CDR3 length: 15 amino acids. Germline lookup yields CDR1 MNHEY and CDR2 SVGAGI. In DNA, the CDR3 is TGTGCCAGCAAAGACCTCCCCGGGGCCTCCTACGAGCAGTACTTC. This codes for CASKDLPGASYEQYF.

This clone appeared a few times. The CDR3 region has the DNA TGTGCCTCCCGTTTCGCCTCTGGAAACACCATATATTTT. Its protein is CASRFASGNTIYF. The J gene is TRBJ1-3, the V gene TRBV30; no clear D gene. The V and J ends lost 7 bases and 0 bases respectively, with 10 bases between them. The CDR3 is 13 amino acids. Germline values: CDR1 GTSNPN, CDR2 SVGIG (reference sequence).

J is TRBJ1-6 and V is TRBV30; maybe TRBD1 (5 bases). Germline loops: CDR1 GTSNPN, CDR2 SVGIG (reference sequence). The CDR3 is 14 amino acids. The V gene lost 2 bases and the J gene lost 9 bases, with 14 bases spanning the gap. The CDR3 loop is CAWSRGTRTSPLHF. As DNA, the CDR3 is TGTGCCTGGAGTCGGGGCACCCGAACTTCACCCCTCCACTTT.

The gene calls are TRBV4-1 and TRBJ2-2, with D unresolved. Trimming removed 2 bases at V and 6 bases at J, with 7 bases between. This CDR3 has 13 amino acids. Germline V CDR1 and CDR2: MGHRA, YSYEKL. The CDR3 region is CASSQQVPGELFF. As DNA, the CDR3 is TGCGCCAGCAGCCAACAGGTTCCCGGGGAGCTGTTTTTT.

The CDR3 reads CASSPLPGQNSPLHF. CDR3 coding DNA: TGTGCCAGCAGCCCTCTTCCGGGACAGAATTCACCCCTCCACTTT. This rearrangement joins TRBV7-9 to TRBJ1-6; 7 bases are shared with TRBD1. CDR1 SEHNR and CDR2 FQNEAQ come from the germline V gene (reference sequence). This CDR3 has 15 residues. V dropped 5 bases and J dropped 7; count of bases not matched to a gene: 8.

This clone was counted only a few times. The chain links TRBV6-1 to TRBJ2-3, with 9 nucleotides matching TRBD1. The length of the CDR3 is 14 residues. Looked up from germline, CDR1 is MNHNS and CDR2 is SASEGT. The ends lost 7 bases at V and 1 base at J; junction bases unmatched: 3. CDR3 nucleotide sequence: TGTGCCAGCAAACGGACAGGGGGCACAGATACGCAGTATTTT. It translates to CASKRTGGTDTQYF.